One sample yielded the 20 T cell receptor beta chains listed below, sequenced in a study of T-cell reconstitution after alpha-beta-depleted transplantation in children. The TCRbeta library was prepared with unique molecular identifiers. MiXCR, run by TCRdb on the PCR reads, gives a single entry per CDR3 protein. The data show about 590,000 distinct CDR3 sequences, with about an eighth seen just once and 2% to 2.5% held by the top ten. Sample: PBMCs, mostly from graft donor cells, taken 360 days after TCRalphabeta/CD19-depleted stem cell transplant. These receptors were obtained from a male patient between 5 and 17 years old who had a stem cell transplant for acute myeloid leukemia, so the T cells may come from the graft donor.

J is TRBJ2-7 and V is TRBV10-3, with 10 positions matching TRBD2. After removal of 8 bases from V and 0 bases from J, the junction contained 4 bases not matched to a gene. CDR1 and CDR2 from the germline V gene are ENHRY and SYGVKD. The CDR3 is 14 residues long. CDR3 in amino acids: CAIGSGRASYEQYF. For the CDR3, the DNA is TGTGCCATCGGGAGCGGGAGGGCCTCCTACGAGCAGTACTTC.

This clonotype has more than one count but fewer than ten. The chain links TRBV19 to TRBJ2-2; TRBD2 matches at 7 bases. CDR1 and CDR2 from the germline V gene are LNHDA and SQIVND (reference sequence). The V gene end was trimmed by 7 bases and the J gene end by 3 bases; junction bases not matched to a gene: 11. The CDR3 contains 16 residues. The DNA of the CDR3 is TGTGCCAGTACCACCGGGACTACACCTTACACCGGGGAGCTGTTTTTT. It codes for CASTTGTTPYTGELFF.

This clonotype has just a few counts. The chain links TRBV4-3 to TRBJ1-2, with D unresolved. The length of the CDR3 is 15 residues. CDR1 and CDR2 from the germline V gene are LGHNA and YSLEER. Trimming removed 0 bases at V and 5 bases at J, with 13 bases between. The CDR3 reads CASSQEIRAVYGYTF. Here the CDR3 DNA reads TGCGCCAGCAGCCAAGAAATCCGGGCCGTTTATGGCTACACCTTC.

This clonotype was counted at least ten times. The chain links TRBV10-2 to TRBJ1-5, with unresolved D. Trimming stripped 6 bases from V and 0 bases from J, with 9 bases between. Germline V CDR1 and CDR2: WSHSY, SAAADI. This CDR3 comprises 14 residues. This CDR3 reads CASRPGNSNQPQHF. CDR3 in DNA: TGCGCCAGCAGGCCCGGGAATAGCAATCAGCCCCAGCATTTT.

This clonotype was counted between two and nine times. The genes are TRBV20-1 and TRBJ2-7; D gene ambiguous. V was cut by 2 bases and J by 1 base, with 9 bases left in between. Germline-derived CDR1 and CDR2 are DFQATT and SNEGSKA (reference sequence). The CDR3 runs to 13 residues. CDR3 in DNA: TGCAGTGCTAGATGGGCGGAGTCCTACGAGCAGTACTTC. Encoded protein: CSARWAESYEQYF.

The chain joins TRBV6-4 to TRBJ2-5; a possible D gene is TRBD2 (5 bases). Looked up from germline, CDR1 is MRHNA and CDR2 is SNTAGT. The germline V and J ends were trimmed by 5 bases and 3 bases, with 10 bases remaining between them. The length of the CDR3 is 13 residues. The CDR3 spells CASSSPGKETQYF. The CDR3 DNA reads as TGTGCCAGCAGTTCCCCGGGGAAAGAGACCCAGTACTTC.

This clonotype was picked up a small number of times. This sequence joins TRBV7-6 and TRBJ2-7; D might be TRBD2 (6 bases). Trimming shortened V by 5 bases and J by 2 bases, and 19 bases separated the two germline ends. The CDR3 spans 16 residues. Germline V CDR1 and CDR2: SGHVS, FNYEAQ. For the CDR3, the DNA is TGTGCCAGCAGCGACGATCGGGAGTATAATACCTACGAGCAGTACTTC. It encodes CASSDDREYNTYEQYF.

This clonotype was picked up a small number of times. The V and J genes are TRBV28 and TRBJ2-1; tentatively, D is TRBD2 (5 bases). This CDR3 comprises 12 residues. Germline-derived CDR1 and CDR2 are MDHEN and SYDVKM. Trimming pared 7 bases from V and 6 bases from J, leaving 10 bases between. The DNA of the CDR3 is TGTGCCAGCACCACTAGTATCAATGAGCAGTTCTTC. It translates to CASTTSINEQFF. Full variable domain (remainder filled in from reference TRBV28 and TRBJ2-1): DVKVTQSSRYLVKRTGEKVFLECVQDMDHENMFWYRQDPGLGLRLIYFSYDVKMKEKGDIPEGYSVSREKKERFSLILESASTNQTSMYLCASTTSINEQFFGPGTRLTVL.

This clonotype was seen at least ten times. The chain links TRBV12-3 or TRBV12-4 to TRBJ1-1, with unresolved D. The CDR3 is 14 residues long. V shed 5 bases and J shed 0 bases, with 10 bases lying between them. The CDR3, as DNA: TGTGCCAGCAGTATAATCCAAGTGAACACTGAAGCTTTCTTT. Protein: CASSIIQVNTEAFF.

This sequence joins TRBV9 and TRBJ2-7; D is possibly TRBD1 or TRBD2 (6 bases each). The CDR3 length is 14 residues. V was pared by 1 base and J by 5 bases, with 13 bases between. CDR1 is SGDLS and CDR2 is YYNGEE in the germline V gene. DNA for the CDR3: TGTGCCAGCAGCGTATTATCCGGGGGCCACGAGCAGTACTTC. Protein sequence: CASSVLSGGHEQYF.

The chain joins TRBV20-1 to TRBJ2-5, with 8 bases that match TRBD2. The length of the CDR3 is 13 residues. Germline CDR1 DFQATT, CDR2 SNEGSKA (reference sequence). The CDR3 is CSGGGGPVETQYF. DNA of the CDR3: TGCAGCGGGGGGGGAGGCCCCGTAGAGACCCAGTACTTC.

This clonotype was observed a handful of times. The rearrangement links TRBV5-1 to TRBJ2-7; 7 bases align to TRBD1. Germline values: CDR1 SGHRS, CDR2 YFSETQ. The length of the CDR3 is 14 residues. Losses at the gene ends were 5 bases for V and 0 bases for J; bases not matched to a gene: 5. CDR3 in DNA: TGCGCCAGCAGGGACAGGCTAAGCTCCTACGAGCAGTACTTC. Translation gives CASRDRLSSYEQYF.

This chain links TRBV28 with TRBJ2-7; possible D gene TRBD1, 6 bases. Germline-derived CDR1 and CDR2 are MDHEN and SYDVKM. V was shortened by 6 bases and J by 2 bases, with 17 bases between the two germline ends. This CDR3 spans 15 amino acids. CDR3 sequence: CASRRHQGSAYEQYF. CDR3 in DNA: TGTGCCAGCAGAAGACACCAGGGGAGCGCCTACGAGCAGTACTTC.

The rearrangement uses TRBV29-1 and TRBJ2-7; possible D gene TRBD2, 5 bases. CDR1 and CDR2 from the germline V gene are SQVTM and ANQGSEA. CDR3 length equals 12 residues. V lost 7 bases and J 8 bases, leaving 18 bases between the germline ends. In DNA, the CDR3 is TGCAGCGCCCGACACGGACTCTGGCAGCAGTACTTC. Translated: CSARHGLWQQYF.

The gene calls are TRBV28 and TRBJ2-7; TRBD1 matches at 8 bases. Trimming cost V 5 bases and J 4 bases; bases outside gene matches: 7. CDR3 length: 14 residues. Per the germline V gene, CDR1 is MDHEN and CDR2 is SYDVKM. CDR3 loop: CASSPGGRDYEQYF. The CDR3 DNA follows: TGTGCCAGCAGTCCAGGGGGCAGAGATTACGAGCAGTACTTC. Using reference TRBV28 and TRBJ2-7 for the parts outside the CDR3, the full variable domain is DVKVTQSSRYLVKRTGEKVFLECVQDMDHENMFWYRQDPGLGLRLIYFSYDVKMKEKGDIPEGYSVSREKKERFSLILESASTNQTSMYLCASSPGGRDYEQYFGPGTRLTVT.

In DNA, the CDR3 is TGTGCCAGCAGCCCCCTACCGACAGGGAGCTACGAGCAGTACTTC. It yields the protein CASSPLPTGSYEQYF. The genes are TRBV28 and TRBJ2-7; TRBD1 aligns across 7 bases. The trim removed 6 bases at V and 3 bases at J, leaving 11 bases unmatched. This CDR3 comprises 15 residues. Germline V gives CDR1 MDHEN, CDR2 SYDVKM. Variable domain in full (rest from reference TRBV28 and TRBJ2-7): DVKVTQSSRYLVKRTGEKVFLECVQDMDHENMFWYRQDPGLGLRLIYFSYDVKMKEKGDIPEGYSVSREKKERFSLILESASTNQTSMYLCASSPLPTGSYEQYFGPGTRLTVT.

V and J are TRBV4-1 and TRBJ2-7, with 16 bases aligning to TRBD2. The germline CDR1 and CDR2 sequences are MGHRA and YSYEKL. V shed 0 bases and J 2 bases; nucleotides not matched to a gene: 13. There are 21 residues in the CDR3. This CDR3 is CASSQDSVGLAGGPAPYEQYF. The CDR3 DNA follows: TGCGCCAGCAGCCAAGATTCCGTGGGACTAGCGGGAGGGCCGGCACCCTACGAGCAGTACTTC.

This clonotype was detected only a few times. The genes are TRBV6-1 and TRBJ2-3; a weak D match, TRBD2 (6 bases). V lost 6 bases to trimming and J lost 0 bases, with 10 bases between them. Germline values: CDR1 MNHNS, CDR2 SASEGT. The CDR3 runs to 14 residues. CDR3 nucleotide sequence: TGTGCCAGCAGGAGCGGGCGGAGCACAGATACGCAGTATTTT. It translates to CASRSGRSTDTQYF.

The V call is TRBV5-5, the J call TRBJ2-1, with 8 positions matching TRBD2. Germline CDR1 reads SGHKS; CDR2 reads YYEKEE (reference sequence). V lost 4 bases to trimming and J lost 4 bases; unmatched junction nucleotides: 7. This CDR3 has 15 amino acids. The CDR3 region is CASSLSGATYNEQFF. CDR3 sequence (DNA): TGTGCCAGCAGCCTTAGCGGGGCTACTTACAATGAGCAGTTCTTC.

This clonotype came up many times. The CDR3 protein is CASSTPGGLPYEQYF. The CDR3 coding sequence is TGTGCCAGCAGTACCCCGGGGGGTTTGCCCTACGAGCAGTACTTC. The genes are TRBV6-2 or TRBV6-3 and TRBJ2-7; 7 nucleotides align to TRBD2. The CDR3 is 15 residues long. The V and J ends lost 5 bases and 2 bases, in that order; junction bases with no gene match: 9. Germline V gene lookup returns CDR1 MNHEY and CDR2 SVGEGT.